A selection of T cell receptor beta chains follows, all from one sample in a study of early T cells in non-severe SARS-CoV-2 infection. Via MiXCR, TCRdb re-called the 5' RACE reads, giving one row per CDR3 protein. The sample yields fewer than 40,000 distinct CDR3 sequences, 5.7% seen once. Sequenced sample: whole blood. These receptors were taken from an adult who was a healthcare worker with PCR-confirmed SARS-CoV-2 infection or an uninfected control (not recorded which). Each CDR3 is given with its conserved first and last residue. Each record gives: V gene, J gene, clone size, CDR3 protein. Clone size is given for some rows only: seen once, a few or many times, or a class if the clone is expanded.

TRBV20-1	TRBJ2-7	many	CSARDPDRVYEQYF
TRBV9	TRBJ2-1	many	CASSVGLAGLDNEQFF
TRBV24-1	TRBJ1-2	NA	CATSDGGYGYTF
TRBV6-2/TRBV6-3	TRBJ2-4	NA	CASSSSGELAKNIQYF
TRBV7-2	TRBJ1-2	many	CASSLGRRTTGYTF
TRBV7-2	TRBJ1-3	many	CASSPVGGFSGNTIYF
TRBV18	TRBJ2-4	many	CASSPRDQIAKNIQYF
TRBV29-1	TRBJ1-1	many	CSGDRENTEAFF
TRBV12-3/TRBV12-4	TRBJ1-5	many	CASSPGPHRPQHF
TRBV28	TRBJ1-2	many	CASSLDLSSSNYGYTF
TRBV6-6	TRBJ1-2	many	CASTDSNYGYTF
TRBV27	TRBJ2-1	few	CASSWGGQHNEQFF
TRBV24-1	TRBJ2-7	many	CATSDGGVYEQYF
TRBV20-1	TRBJ2-3	few	CSASGTRAASSTDTQYF
TRBV11-2	TRBJ2-2	many	CASSSNLGLAVQWRTGELFF
TRBV5-1	TRBJ1-6	NA	CASSRGQGNSPLHF
TRBV6-5	TRBJ2-6	many	CASSRTVAGANVLTF
TRBV6-5	TRBJ1-5	many	CAVPRDTGDNQPQHF
TRBV3-1	TRBJ2-1	many	CASSQEASLAYNEQFF
TRBV24-1	TRBJ2-1	many	CATSERTGYNEQFF
TRBV18	TRBJ2-1	many	CASSVGTGDNEQFF
TRBV2	TRBJ2-2	few	CASSEVLAGTGELFF
TRBV3-1	TRBJ2-1	many	CASSPTWDNEQFF
TRBV11-2	TRBJ2-7	many	CASSSYSSYEQYF
TRBV7-2	TRBJ1-5	many	CASSLNPTADSNQPQHF
TRBV5-1	TRBJ2-7	NA	CASSLGVVDPDEQYF
TRBV7-2	TRBJ1-5	NA	CASSLMGKQPQHF
TRBV27	TRBJ2-3	many	CASRISRNTDTQYF
TRBV6-5	TRBJ1-6	once	CASSFDRDASPLHF
TRBV12-3/TRBV12-4	TRBJ2-7	medium-sized	CASSWTGGSYEQYF
TRBV6-1	TRBJ1-1	NA	CASSPWTGDRNTEAFF
TRBV24-1	TRBJ2-1	NA	CATSRDSYPDEQFF
TRBV18	TRBJ2-5	many	CASSAPGTQETQYF
TRBV20-1	TRBJ2-4	many	CSATGGSGFGAKNIQYF
TRBV14	TRBJ1-2	NA	CASSQSPGGGYTF